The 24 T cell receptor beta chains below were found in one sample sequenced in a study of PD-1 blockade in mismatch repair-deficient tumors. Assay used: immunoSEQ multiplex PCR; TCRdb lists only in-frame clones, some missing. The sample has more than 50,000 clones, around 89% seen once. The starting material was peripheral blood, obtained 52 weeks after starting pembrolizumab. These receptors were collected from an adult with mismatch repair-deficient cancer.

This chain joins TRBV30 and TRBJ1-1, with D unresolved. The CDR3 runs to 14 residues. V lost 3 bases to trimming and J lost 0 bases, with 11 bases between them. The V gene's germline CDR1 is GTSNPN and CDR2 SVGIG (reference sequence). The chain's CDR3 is CAWSRTLLNTEAFF. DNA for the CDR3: TGTGCCTGGAGCCGCACGCTCTTGAACACTGAAGCTTTCTTT.

DNA of the CDR3: TGCGCCAGCAGTTCCCACTACGAGCAGTACTTC. Amino acid sequence: CASSSHYEQYF. The chain is built from TRBV5-1 and TRBJ2-7; D is unresolved. Trimming took off 5 bases at V and 3 bases at J, with 6 bases between the two ends. The CDR3 is 11 amino acids. CDR1 is SGHRS, CDR2 YFSETQ, per germline.

Here the CDR3 reads CASSYSLALGYYEQYF. The CDR3 coding sequence is TGTGCCAGCAGTTACTCTCTAGCGCTGGGATACTACGAGCAGTACTTC. The chain links TRBV6-5 to TRBJ2-7; TRBD2 is a possible D gene (6 bases). Germline V CDR1 and CDR2: MNHEY, SVGAGI. The CDR3 is made up of 16 amino acids. The V gene lost 0 bases and the J gene lost 3 bases, with 15 bases spanning the gap.

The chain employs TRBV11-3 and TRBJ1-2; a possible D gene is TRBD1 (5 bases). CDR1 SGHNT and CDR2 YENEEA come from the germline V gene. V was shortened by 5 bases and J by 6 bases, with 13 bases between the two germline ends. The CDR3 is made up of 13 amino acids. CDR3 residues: CASSPMGGNGYTF. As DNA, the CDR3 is TGTGCCAGCAGCCCAATGGGGGGGAATGGCTACACCTTC. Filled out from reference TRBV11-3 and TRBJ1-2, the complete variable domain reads EAGVVQSPRYKIIEKKQPVAFWCNPISGHNTLYWYLQNLGQGPELLIRYENEEAVDDSQLPKDRFSAERLKGVDSTLKIQPAELGDSAVYLCASSPMGGNGYTFGSGTRLTVV.

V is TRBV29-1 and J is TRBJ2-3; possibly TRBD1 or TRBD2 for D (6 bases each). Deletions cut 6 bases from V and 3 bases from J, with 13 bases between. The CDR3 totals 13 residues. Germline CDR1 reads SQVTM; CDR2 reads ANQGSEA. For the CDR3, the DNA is TGCAGCGTCACGGGGGCGCTGACAGATACGCAGTATTTT. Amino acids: CSVTGALTDTQYF.

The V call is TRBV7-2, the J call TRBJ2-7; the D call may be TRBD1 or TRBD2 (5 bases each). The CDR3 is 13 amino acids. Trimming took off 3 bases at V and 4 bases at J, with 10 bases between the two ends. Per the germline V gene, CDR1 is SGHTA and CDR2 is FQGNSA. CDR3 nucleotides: TGTGCCAGCAGCTTTTTTGGGACGTACGAGCAGTACTTC. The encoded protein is CASSFFGTYEQYF. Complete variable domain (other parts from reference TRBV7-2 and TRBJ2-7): GAGVSQSPSNKVTEKGKDVELRCDPISGHTALYWYRQSLGQGLEFLIYFQGNSAPDKSGLPSDRFSAERTGGSVSTLTIQRTQQEDSAVYLCASSFFGTYEQYFGPGTRLTVT.

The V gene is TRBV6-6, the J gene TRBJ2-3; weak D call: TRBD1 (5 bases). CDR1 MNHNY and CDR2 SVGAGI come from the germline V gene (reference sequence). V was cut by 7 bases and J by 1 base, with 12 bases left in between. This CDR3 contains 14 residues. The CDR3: CASTKQDGTDTQYF. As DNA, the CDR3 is TGTGCCAGCACCAAACAGGACGGCACAGATACGCAGTATTTT.

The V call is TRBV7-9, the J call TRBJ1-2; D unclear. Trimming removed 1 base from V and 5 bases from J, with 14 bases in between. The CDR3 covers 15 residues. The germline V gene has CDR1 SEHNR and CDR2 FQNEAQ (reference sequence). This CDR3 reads CASSLVERPGYGYTF. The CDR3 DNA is TGTGCCAGCAGCTTAGTGGAGCGCCCCGGGTATGGCTACACCTTC.

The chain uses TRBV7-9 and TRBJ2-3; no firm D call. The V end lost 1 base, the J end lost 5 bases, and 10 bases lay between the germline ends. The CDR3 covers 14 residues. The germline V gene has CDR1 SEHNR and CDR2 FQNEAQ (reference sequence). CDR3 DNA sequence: TGTGCCAGCAGCTTAGTTCGGAAACAAGATACGCAGTATTTT. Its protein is CASSLVRKQDTQYF.

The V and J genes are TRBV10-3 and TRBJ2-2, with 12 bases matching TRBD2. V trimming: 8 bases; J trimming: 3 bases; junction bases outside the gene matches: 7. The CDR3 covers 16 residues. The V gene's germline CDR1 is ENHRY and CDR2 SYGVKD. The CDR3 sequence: CAISSGRASDTGELFF. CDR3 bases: TGTGCCATCTCTAGCGGGAGGGCCTCGGACACCGGGGAGCTGTTTTTT.

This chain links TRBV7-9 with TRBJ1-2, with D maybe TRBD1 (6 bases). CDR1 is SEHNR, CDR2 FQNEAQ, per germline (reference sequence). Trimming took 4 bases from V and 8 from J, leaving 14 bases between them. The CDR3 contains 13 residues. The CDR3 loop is CASSYDRSSGYTF. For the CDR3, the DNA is TGTGCCAGCAGCTATGACAGGTCTAGCGGCTACACCTTC.

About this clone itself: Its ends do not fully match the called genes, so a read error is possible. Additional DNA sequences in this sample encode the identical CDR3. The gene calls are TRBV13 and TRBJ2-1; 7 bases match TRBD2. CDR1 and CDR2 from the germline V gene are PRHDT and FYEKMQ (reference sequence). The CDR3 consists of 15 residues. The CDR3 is CASSSLAVSYNEQFF. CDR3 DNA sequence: TGTGCCAGCAGCTCCCTAGCGGTTTCCTACAATGAGCAATTCTTC.

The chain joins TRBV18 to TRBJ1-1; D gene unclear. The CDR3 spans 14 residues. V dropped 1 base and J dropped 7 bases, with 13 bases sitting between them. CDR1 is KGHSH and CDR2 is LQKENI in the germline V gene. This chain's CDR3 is CASSPLTRLDEAFF. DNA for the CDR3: TGTGCCAGCTCACCACTTACCCGGCTCGATGAAGCTTTCTTT.

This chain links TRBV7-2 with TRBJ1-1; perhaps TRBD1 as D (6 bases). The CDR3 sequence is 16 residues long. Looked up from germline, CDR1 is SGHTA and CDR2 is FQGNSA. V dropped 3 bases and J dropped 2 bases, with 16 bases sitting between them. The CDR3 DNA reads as TGTGCCAGCAGCTTCCCAGGGAGGGGGGCAAACACTGAAGCTTTCTTT. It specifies CASSFPGRGANTEAFF.

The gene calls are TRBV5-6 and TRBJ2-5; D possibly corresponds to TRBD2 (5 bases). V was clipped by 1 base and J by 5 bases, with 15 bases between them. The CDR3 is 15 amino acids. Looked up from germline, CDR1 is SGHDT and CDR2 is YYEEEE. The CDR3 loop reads CASSLLGADEETQYF. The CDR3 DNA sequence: TGTGCCAGCAGCTTGTTGGGAGCCGATGAGGAGACCCAGTACTTC.

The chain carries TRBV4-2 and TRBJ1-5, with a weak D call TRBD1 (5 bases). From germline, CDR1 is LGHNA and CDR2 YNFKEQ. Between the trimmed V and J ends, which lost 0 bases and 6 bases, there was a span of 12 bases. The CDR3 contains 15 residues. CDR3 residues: CASSQEGGVGQPQHF. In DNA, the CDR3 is TGTGCCAGCAGCCAAGAAGGAGGGGTAGGTCAGCCCCAGCATTTT.

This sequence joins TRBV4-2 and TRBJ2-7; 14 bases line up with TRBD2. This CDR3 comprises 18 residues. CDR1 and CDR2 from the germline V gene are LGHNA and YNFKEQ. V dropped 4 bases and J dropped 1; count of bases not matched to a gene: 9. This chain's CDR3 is CASSRDPGTSGSSYEQYF. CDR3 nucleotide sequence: TGTGCCAGCAGCCGGGATCCCGGGACTAGCGGGAGTTCCTACGAGCAGTACTTC.

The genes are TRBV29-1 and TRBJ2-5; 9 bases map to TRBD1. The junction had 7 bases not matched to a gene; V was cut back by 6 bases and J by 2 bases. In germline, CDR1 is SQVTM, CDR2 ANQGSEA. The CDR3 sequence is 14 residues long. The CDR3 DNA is TGCAGCGTGGAGGGACAGGGTGGGCAAGAGACCCAGTACTTC. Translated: CSVEGQGGQETQYF.

The CDR3 reads CASSLGSLSPYEQYF. In nucleotides, the CDR3 is TGTGCCAGCAGCTTGGGCAGCTTAAGTCCCTACGAGCAGTACTTC. This rearrangement joins TRBV11-2 to TRBJ2-7; D is undetermined. V was trimmed by 3 bases and J by 2 bases, leaving 14 bases between them. Germline CDR1 and CDR2: SGHAT and FQNNGV. CDR3 size: 15 residues. The full variable domain, its missing parts supplied by reference TRBV11-2 and TRBJ2-7, is EAGVAQSPRYKIIEKRQSVAFWCNPISGHATLYWYQQILGQGPKLLIQFQNNGVVDDSQLPKDRFSAERLKGVDSTLKIQPAKLEDSAVYLCASSLGSLSPYEQYFGPGTRLTVT.

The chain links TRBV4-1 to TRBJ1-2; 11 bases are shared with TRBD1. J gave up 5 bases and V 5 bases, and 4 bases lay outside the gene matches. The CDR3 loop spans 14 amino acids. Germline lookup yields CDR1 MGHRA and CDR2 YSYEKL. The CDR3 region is CASSTGQGDYGYTF. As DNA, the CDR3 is TGCGCCAGCAGCACGGGACAGGGGGATTATGGCTACACCTTC.

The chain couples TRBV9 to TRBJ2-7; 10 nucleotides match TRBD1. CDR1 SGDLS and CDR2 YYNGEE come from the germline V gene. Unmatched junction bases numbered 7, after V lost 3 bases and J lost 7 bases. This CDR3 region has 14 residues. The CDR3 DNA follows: TGTGCCAGCAGCGGGGACAGGGGATTGGGGGAGCAGTACTTC. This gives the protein CASSGDRGLGEQYF.

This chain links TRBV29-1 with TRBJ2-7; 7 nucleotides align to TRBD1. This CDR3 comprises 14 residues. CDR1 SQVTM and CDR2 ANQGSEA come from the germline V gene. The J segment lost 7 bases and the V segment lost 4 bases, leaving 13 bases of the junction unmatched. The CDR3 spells CSVAGGVGGEEQYF. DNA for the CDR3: TGCAGCGTTGCAGGGGGAGTAGGGGGAGAAGAGCAGTACTTC.

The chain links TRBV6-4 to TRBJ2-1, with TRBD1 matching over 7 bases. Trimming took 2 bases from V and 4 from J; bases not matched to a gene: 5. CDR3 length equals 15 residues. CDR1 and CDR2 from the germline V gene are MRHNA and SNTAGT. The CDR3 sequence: CASSDRGRGYNEQFF. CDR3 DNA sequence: TGTGCCAGCAGTGACAGGGGGCGAGGATACAATGAGCAGTTCTTC.

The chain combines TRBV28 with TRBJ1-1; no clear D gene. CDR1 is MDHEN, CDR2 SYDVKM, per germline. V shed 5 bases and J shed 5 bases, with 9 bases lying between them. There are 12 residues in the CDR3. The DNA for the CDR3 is TGTGCCAGCAGTAATGACGGAACTGAAGCTTTCTTT. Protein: CASSNDGTEAFF.